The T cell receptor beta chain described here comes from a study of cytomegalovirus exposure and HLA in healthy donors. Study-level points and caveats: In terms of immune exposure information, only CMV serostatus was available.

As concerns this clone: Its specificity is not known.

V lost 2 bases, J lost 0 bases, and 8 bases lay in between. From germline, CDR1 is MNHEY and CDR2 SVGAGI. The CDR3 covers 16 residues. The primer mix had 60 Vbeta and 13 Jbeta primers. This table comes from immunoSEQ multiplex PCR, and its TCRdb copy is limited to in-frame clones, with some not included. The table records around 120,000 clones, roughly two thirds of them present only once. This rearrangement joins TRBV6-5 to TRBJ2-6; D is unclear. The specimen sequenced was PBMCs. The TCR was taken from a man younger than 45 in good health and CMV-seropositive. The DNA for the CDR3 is TGTGCCAGCAGTTACCTTCCGGGCTCTGGGGCCAACGTCCTGACTTTC. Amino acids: CASSYLPGSGANVLTF.